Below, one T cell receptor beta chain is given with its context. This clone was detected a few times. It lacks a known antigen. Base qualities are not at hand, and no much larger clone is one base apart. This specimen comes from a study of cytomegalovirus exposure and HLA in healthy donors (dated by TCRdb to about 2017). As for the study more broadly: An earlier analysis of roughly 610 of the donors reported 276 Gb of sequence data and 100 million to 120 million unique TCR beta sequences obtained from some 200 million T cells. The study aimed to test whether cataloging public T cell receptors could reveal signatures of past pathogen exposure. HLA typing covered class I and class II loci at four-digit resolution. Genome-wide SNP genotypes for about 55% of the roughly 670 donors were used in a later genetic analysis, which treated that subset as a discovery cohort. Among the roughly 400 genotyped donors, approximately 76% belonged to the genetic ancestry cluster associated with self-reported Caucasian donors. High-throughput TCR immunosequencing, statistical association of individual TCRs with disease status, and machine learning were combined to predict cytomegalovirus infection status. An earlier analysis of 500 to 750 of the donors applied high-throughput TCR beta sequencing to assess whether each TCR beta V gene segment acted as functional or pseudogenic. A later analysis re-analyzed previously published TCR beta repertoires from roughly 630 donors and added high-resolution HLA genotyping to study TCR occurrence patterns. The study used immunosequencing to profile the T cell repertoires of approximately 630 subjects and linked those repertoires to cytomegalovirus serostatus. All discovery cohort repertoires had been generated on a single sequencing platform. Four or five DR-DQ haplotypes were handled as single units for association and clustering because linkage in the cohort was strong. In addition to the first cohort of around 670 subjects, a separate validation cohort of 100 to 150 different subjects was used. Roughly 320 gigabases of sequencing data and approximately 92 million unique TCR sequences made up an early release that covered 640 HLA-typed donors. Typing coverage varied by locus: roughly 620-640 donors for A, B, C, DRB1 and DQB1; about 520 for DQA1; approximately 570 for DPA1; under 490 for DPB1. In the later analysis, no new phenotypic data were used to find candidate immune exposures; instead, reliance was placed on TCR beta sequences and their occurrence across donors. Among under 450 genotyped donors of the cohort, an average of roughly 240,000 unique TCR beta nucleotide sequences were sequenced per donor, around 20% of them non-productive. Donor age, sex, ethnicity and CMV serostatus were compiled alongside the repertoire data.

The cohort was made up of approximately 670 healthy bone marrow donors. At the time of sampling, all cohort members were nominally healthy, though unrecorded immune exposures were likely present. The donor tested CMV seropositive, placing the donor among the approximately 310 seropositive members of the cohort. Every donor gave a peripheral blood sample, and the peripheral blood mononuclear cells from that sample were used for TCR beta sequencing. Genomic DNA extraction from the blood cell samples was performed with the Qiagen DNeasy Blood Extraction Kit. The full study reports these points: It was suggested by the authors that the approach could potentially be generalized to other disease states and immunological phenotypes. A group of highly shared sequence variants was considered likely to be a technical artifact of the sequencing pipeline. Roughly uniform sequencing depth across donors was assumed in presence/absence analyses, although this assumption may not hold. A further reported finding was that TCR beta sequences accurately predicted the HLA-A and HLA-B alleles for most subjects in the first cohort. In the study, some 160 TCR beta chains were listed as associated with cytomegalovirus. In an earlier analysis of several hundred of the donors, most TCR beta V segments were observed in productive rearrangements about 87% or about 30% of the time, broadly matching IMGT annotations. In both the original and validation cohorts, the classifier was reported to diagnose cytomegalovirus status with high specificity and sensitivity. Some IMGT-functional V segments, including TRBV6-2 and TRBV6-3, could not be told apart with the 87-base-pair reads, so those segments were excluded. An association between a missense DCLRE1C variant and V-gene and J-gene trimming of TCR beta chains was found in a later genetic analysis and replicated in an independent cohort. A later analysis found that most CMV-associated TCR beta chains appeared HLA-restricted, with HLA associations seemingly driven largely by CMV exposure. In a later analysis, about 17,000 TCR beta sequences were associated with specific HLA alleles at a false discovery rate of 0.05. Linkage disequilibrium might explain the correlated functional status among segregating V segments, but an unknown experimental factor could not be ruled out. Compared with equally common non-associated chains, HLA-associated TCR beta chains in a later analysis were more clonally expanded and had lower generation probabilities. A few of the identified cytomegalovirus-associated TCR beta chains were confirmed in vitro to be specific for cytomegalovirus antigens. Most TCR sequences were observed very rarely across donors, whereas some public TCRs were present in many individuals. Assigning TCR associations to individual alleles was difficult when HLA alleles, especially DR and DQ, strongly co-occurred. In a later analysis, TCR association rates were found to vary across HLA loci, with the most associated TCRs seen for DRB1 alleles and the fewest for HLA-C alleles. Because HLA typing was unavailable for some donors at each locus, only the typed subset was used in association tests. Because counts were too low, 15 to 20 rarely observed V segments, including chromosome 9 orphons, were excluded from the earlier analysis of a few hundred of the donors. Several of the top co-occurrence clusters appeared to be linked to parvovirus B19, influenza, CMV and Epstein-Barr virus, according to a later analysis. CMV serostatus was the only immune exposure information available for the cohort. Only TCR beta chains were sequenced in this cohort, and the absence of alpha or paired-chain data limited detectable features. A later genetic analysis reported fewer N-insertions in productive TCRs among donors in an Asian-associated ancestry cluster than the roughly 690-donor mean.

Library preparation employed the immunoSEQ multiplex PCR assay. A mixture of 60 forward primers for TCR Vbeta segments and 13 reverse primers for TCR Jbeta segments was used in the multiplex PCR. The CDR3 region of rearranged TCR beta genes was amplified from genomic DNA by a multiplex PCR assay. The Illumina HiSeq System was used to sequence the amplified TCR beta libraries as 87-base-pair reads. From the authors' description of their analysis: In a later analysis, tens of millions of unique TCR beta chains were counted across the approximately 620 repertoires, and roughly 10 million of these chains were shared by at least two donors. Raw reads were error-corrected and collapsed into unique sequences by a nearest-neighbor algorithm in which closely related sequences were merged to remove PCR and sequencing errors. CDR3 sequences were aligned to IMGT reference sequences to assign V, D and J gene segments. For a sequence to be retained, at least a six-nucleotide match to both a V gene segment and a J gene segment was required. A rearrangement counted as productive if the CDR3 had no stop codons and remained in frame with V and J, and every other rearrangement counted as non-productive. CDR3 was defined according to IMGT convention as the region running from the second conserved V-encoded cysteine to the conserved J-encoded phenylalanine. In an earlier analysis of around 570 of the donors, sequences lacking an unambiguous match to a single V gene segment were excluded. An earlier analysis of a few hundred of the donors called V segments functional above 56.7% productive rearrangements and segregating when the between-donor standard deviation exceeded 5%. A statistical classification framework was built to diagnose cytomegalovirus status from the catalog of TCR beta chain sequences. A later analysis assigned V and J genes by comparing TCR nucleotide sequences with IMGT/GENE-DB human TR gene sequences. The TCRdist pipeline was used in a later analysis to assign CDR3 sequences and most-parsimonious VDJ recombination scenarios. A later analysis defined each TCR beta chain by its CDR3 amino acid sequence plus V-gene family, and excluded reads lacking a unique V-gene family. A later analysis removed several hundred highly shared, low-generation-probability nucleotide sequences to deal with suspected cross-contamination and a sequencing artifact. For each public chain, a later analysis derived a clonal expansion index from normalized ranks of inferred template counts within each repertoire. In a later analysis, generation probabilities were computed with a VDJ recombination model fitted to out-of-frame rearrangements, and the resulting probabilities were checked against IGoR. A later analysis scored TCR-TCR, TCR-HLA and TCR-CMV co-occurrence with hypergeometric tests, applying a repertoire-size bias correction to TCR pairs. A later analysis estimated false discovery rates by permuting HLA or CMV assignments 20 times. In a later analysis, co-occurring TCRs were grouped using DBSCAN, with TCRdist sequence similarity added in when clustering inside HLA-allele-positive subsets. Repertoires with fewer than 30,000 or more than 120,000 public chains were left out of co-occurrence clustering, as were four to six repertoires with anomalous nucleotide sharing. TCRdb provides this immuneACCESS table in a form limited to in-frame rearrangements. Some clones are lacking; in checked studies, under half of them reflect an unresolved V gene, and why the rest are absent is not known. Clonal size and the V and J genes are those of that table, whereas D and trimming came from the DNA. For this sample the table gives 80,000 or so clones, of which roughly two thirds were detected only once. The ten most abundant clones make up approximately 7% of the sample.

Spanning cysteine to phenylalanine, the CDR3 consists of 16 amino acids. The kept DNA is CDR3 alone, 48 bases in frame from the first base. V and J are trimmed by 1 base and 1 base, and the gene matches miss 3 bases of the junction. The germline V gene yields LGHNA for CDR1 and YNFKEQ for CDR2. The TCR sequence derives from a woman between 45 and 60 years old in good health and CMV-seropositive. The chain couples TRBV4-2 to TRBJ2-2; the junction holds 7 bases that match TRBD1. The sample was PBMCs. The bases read TGTGCCAGCAGCCAAGCCGGGACAGTGAACACCGGGGAGCTGTTTTTT. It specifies CASSQAGTVNTGELFF.